One sample yielded the 19 T cell receptor beta chains listed below, sequenced in a study of blood T cell repertoires in COVID-19 (TCRdb year 2020). Libraries were prepared through the immunoSEQ multiplex PCR assay. This is the immuneACCESS table as TCRdb keeps it, with only in-frame sequences that have V and J called. A part of the clones is gone; compared with another copy, unresolved V genes explain less than half, and the rest is unexplained. This sample gives over 60,000 clones in total; roughly 88% of them show up just once. The ten largest clones represent around 2.8% of the sample. Sequences were obtained from peripheral blood. Every receptor here comes from a man in his 70s with active or convalescent COVID-19.

The chain joins TRBV10-2 to TRBJ2-7; the match to TRBD2 covers 8 bases. The CDR3 length is 16 residues. Germline trimming cut 6 bases from V and 0 bases from J; bases unmatched to any gene: 10. Germline CDR1 WSHSY, CDR2 SAAADI. Here the CDR3 reads CASSDGLSGGSYEQYF. CDR3 DNA sequence: TGCGCCAGCAGCGACGGACTAAGCGGGGGCTCCTACGAGCAGTACTTC.

This rearrangement joins TRBV29-1 to TRBJ2-5, with 8 bases lining up with TRBD2. The CDR3 has 12 residues. After removal of 5 bases from V and 9 bases from J, the junction contained 8 bases not matched to a gene. From germline, CDR1 is SQVTM and CDR2 ANQGSEA. The DNA for the CDR3 is TGCAGCGTTCCGTCAGGCGGGGGGTCCCAGTACTTC. Translated: CSVPSGGGSQYF.

V usage is TRBV6-1 and J usage is TRBJ1-3; 8 nucleotides agree with TRBD1. Per the germline V gene, CDR1 is MNHNS and CDR2 is SASEGT. V was pared by 2 bases and J by 5 bases, with 5 bases of the junction left unmatched. The CDR3 loop spans 15 amino acids. The CDR3 nucleotides are TGTGCCAGCAGTGAAAGGAGGACAGGGCGAAACACCATATATTTT. It codes for CASSERRTGRNTIYF.

The chain combines TRBV3-1 (or the pseudogene TRBV3-2) with TRBJ2-7, with 8 bases matching TRBD2. This CDR3 spans 15 amino acids. With V trimmed by 3 bases and J by 5 bases, 9 bases remained unmatched. Per the germline V gene, CDR1 is LGHDT and CDR2 is YNNKEL (reference sequence). This chain's CDR3 is CASSQPRGRSDEQYF. DNA for the CDR3: TGTGCCAGCAGCCAGCCCCGCGGGAGGAGTGACGAGCAGTACTTC.

The chain links TRBV29-1 to TRBJ2-7; 11 bases agree with TRBD2. The V segment lost 4 bases and the J segment 5 bases; nucleotides outside the gene matches: 13. The CDR3 has 16 residues. Germline values: CDR1 SQVTM, CDR2 ANQGSEA. CDR3 coding DNA: TGCAGCGTTGTGTCTAGCGGGAGGACTCCTTCTGACGAGCAGTACTTC. Translated, it gives CSVVSSGRTPSDEQYF.

This clone showed up just a few times. The chain couples TRBV30 to TRBJ1-5; 10 nucleotides match TRBD1. CDR1 GTSNPN and CDR2 SVGIG come from the germline V gene (reference sequence). Trimming removed 4 bases from V and 5 bases from J; junction bases left unmatched: 2. CDR3 length: 13 residues. CDR3 protein: CAWKGTGDQPQHF. The CDR3 nucleotides read TGTGCCTGGAAAGGGACAGGGGATCAGCCCCAGCATTTT.

The V call is TRBV5-8, the J call TRBJ2-2; D not resolved. The CDR3 loop spans 13 amino acids. Germline V CDR1 and CDR2: SGHTS, YDEGEE. With 0 bases removed from V and 3 bases from J, the gap between germline ends came to 3 bases. The chain's CDR3 is CASSLGDTGELFF. In nucleotides, the CDR3 is TGTGCCAGCAGCTTGGGAGACACCGGGGAGCTGTTTTTT. Combining the CDR3 with reference TRBV5-8 and TRBJ2-2 gives the whole variable domain EAGVTQSPTHLIKTRGQQATLRCSPISGHTSVYWYQQALGLGLQFLLWYDEGEERNRGNFPPRFSGRQFPNYSSELNVNALELEDSALYLCASSLGDTGELFFGEGSRLTVL.

J is TRBJ1-1 and V is TRBV7-9; the D gene is possibly TRBD1 (6 bases). Trimming stripped 7 bases from V and 1 base from J, with 10 bases between. The CDR3 spans 13 residues. Germline V gene sequence: CDR1 SEHNR, CDR2 FQNEAQ (reference sequence). The CDR3 region is CASTGAENTEAFF. The DNA for the CDR3 is TGTGCCAGCACAGGGGCGGAGAACACTGAAGCTTTCTTT.

The chain uses TRBV30 and TRBJ1-1; tentative D call: TRBD1 (6 bases). The germline V gene encodes CDR1 GTSNPN and CDR2 SVGIG (reference sequence). This CDR3 has 13 residues. The V end lost 5 bases, the J end lost 1 base, and 11 bases lay between the germline ends. The CDR3 loop reads CAWVRGWNTEAFF. CDR3 DNA sequence: TGTGCCTGGGTGAGGGGGTGGAACACTGAAGCTTTCTTT.

J is TRBJ1-1 and V is TRBV5-1, with D perhaps TRBD1 (6 bases). Trimming left V 2 bases short and J 1 base short, with 9 bases between. This CDR3 contains 14 residues. The V gene's germline CDR1 is SGHRS and CDR2 YFSETQ. CDR3 sequence reads: CASSFGQPNTEAFF. For the CDR3, the DNA is TGCGCCAGCAGCTTTGGACAGCCGAACACTGAAGCTTTCTTT.

The rearrangement links TRBV5-6 to TRBJ2-7, with D possibly being TRBD1 (5 bases). This CDR3 comprises 14 residues. V was pared by 3 bases and J by 7 bases, with 17 bases between. Germline V lookup: CDR1 SGHDT, CDR2 YYEEEE. The CDR3 protein is CASSSWGQAFEQYF. CDR3 DNA: TGTGCCAGCAGCTCTTGGGGCCAGGCTTTTGAGCAGTACTTC.

The J gene is TRBJ2-1, the V gene TRBV19; 7 bases map to TRBD2. Trimming cost V 4 bases and J 9 bases; bases outside gene matches: 9. Per the germline V gene, CDR1 is LNHDA and CDR2 is SQIVND (reference sequence). The CDR3 consists of 14 residues. CDR3 nucleotides: TGTGCCAGTAGTAATACGGGGGGAATAGGTGAGCAGTTCTTC. It codes for CASSNTGGIGEQFF.

The CDR3: CASSTGNTEAFF. DNA for the CDR3: TGTGCCAGCAGCACCGGGAACACTGAAGCTTTCTTT. V usage is TRBV6-5 and J usage is TRBJ1-1; unclear D gene. Trimming removed 6 bases from V and 1 base from J, with 6 bases in between. CDR1 and CDR2 (germline): MNHEY, SVGAGI. The CDR3 has 12 amino acids.

The chain links TRBV5-1 to TRBJ2-2, with TRBD1 matching 9 bases. The germline CDR1 and CDR2 sequences are SGHRS and YFSETQ. Germline trimming cut 4 bases from V and 3 bases from J; bases unmatched to any gene: 7. This CDR3 contains 16 residues. The CDR3 region has the DNA TGCGCCAGCAGCGGGAAGGGACAGGGCCACACCGGGGAGCTGTTTTTT. It is translated as CASSGKGQGHTGELFF.

The chain joins TRBV19 to TRBJ1-5; unclear D gene. Germline lookup yields CDR1 LNHDA and CDR2 SQIVND (reference sequence). The ends were cut back, 3 bases at V and 7 bases at J, with 13 bases in the middle. The length of the CDR3 is 14 residues. The CDR3, as DNA: TGTGCCAGTAGTATTCAGGCAGGTGGACAGCCCCAGCATTTT. Amino acids: CASSIQAGGQPQHF.

This clone was detected only a few times. The chain employs TRBV19 and TRBJ2-2, with D possibly matching TRBD1 (5 bases). Germline V gene sequence: CDR1 LNHDA, CDR2 SQIVND (reference sequence). V shed 4 bases and J shed 6 bases, with 6 bases lying between them. The CDR3 covers 12 residues. As DNA, the CDR3 is TGTGCCAGTAGTACCAGGGCCGGGGAGCTGTTTTTT. It translates to CASSTRAGELFF. Supplemented by reference TRBV19 and TRBJ2-2, the full variable domain reads DGGITQSPKYLFRKEGQNVTLSCEQNLNHDAMYWYRQDPGQGLRLIYYSQIVNDFQKGDIAEGYSVSREKKESFPLTVTSAQKNPTAFYLCASSTRAGELFFGEGSRLTVL.

The chain has TRBV7-2 and TRBJ2-3, with 12 bases lining up with TRBD1. CDR3 size: 16 residues. CDR1 is SGHTA, CDR2 FQGNSA, per germline. V dropped 5 bases and J dropped 7; count of bases not matched to a gene: 10. CDR3 protein: CASSLHGTGGSNTQYF. CDR3 DNA: TGTGCCAGCAGCCTACACGGGACAGGGGGCTCGAATACGCAGTATTTT.

The gene calls are TRBV7-9 and TRBJ2-3; 13 bases are shared with TRBD2. The V gene end was trimmed by 5 bases and the J gene end by 2 bases; junction bases not matched to a gene: 7. Germline CDR1 reads SEHNR; CDR2 reads FQNEAQ (reference sequence). The CDR3 has 17 amino acids. The DNA of the CDR3 is TGTGCCAGCAGCGAACATGGGACTAGCGGGAACACAGATACGCAGTATTTT. This gives the protein CASSEHGTSGNTDTQYF.

DNA of the CDR3: TGCAGCGTGTCTTCGACAGGCAATACCGGGGAGCTGTTTTTT. Its protein is CSVSSTGNTGELFF. The chain carries TRBV29-1 and TRBJ2-2, with D possibly TRBD1 on 6 matching bases. The CDR3 runs to 14 residues. The germline CDR1 and CDR2 sequences are SQVTM and ANQGSEA. Trimming cost V 6 bases and J 5 bases, with 16 bases left between them.